The sequence of this T cell receptor (beta chain) was determined in a study of PD-1 blockade in classical Hodgkin lymphoma. Study findings and constraints: Any patient who commenced nivolumab under 1 year after ASCT was excluded.

On this clone: Its antigen remains unidentified.

Germline loops: CDR1 MNHEY, CDR2 SVGAGI. Trimming cost V 5 bases and J 3 bases, with 2 bases left between them. This CDR3 has 11 residues. Each patient experienced a relapse that followed autologous stem cell transplantation, and brentuximab vedotin exposure varied. Relapsed/refractory classical Hodgkin lymphoma patients had complete, partial or progressive responses. Measured with immunoSEQ multiplex PCR; TCRdb has only the in-frame clones, and not every one. Here the sample spans tens of thousands of clones, 80% being singletons. The sequencing used peripheral blood mononuclear cells (PBMCs), collected before the second cycle of nivolumab. The chain combines TRBV6-5 with TRBJ1-5; D is ambiguous. The sequence was obtained from a human donor with classical Hodgkin lymphoma. Written as DNA, the CDR3 is TGTGCCAGCAGTAACAATCAGCCCCAGCATTTT. Encoded protein: CASSNNQPQHF.